Shown below are 5 T cell receptor beta chains from a single sample sequenced in a study of blood T cell repertoires in COVID-19. Some clones are missing from TCRdb's copy, which holds only in-frame ones; the method was immunoSEQ multiplex PCR. The sample lists approximately 40,000 clones; approximately 89% were seen once. What was sequenced was peripheral blood. All receptors come from a man between 60 and 75 years old with active or convalescent COVID-19.

This chain uses TRBV2 with TRBJ2-3, with D tentatively TRBD1 (5 bases). This CDR3 is built from 12 residues. Trimming pared 8 bases from V and 6 bases from J, leaving 12 bases between. Germline V gives CDR1 SNHLY, CDR2 FYNNEI. CDR3 loop: CASLGAQDTQYF. The CDR3 DNA is TGTGCCAGCCTAGGGGCACAGGATACGCAGTATTTT.

CDR3 loop: CASRPRTGGLQETQYF. The CDR3 DNA reads as TGTGCCAGCAGGCCCAGGACAGGGGGCCTCCAAGAGACCCAGTACTTC. The chain links TRBV27 to TRBJ2-5; TRBD1 matches at 11 bases. In germline, CDR1 is MNHEY, CDR2 SMNVEV (reference sequence). The CDR3 extends over 16 amino acids. V lost 6 bases and J lost 1; bases outside the gene matches: 7.

The V call is TRBV6-2 or TRBV6-3, the J call TRBJ2-5; no clear D gene. Germline CDR1 MNHEY, CDR2 SVGEGT. Trimming took off 5 bases at V and 3 bases at J, with 4 bases between the two ends. This CDR3 is built from 11 residues. CDR3 DNA sequence: TGTGCCAGCAGTCAAAAAGAGACCCAGTACTTC. It is translated as CASSQKETQYF.

This clone was seen a few times. The V call is TRBV3-1 (or the pseudogene TRBV3-2), the J call TRBJ2-5, with D possibly being TRBD1 (5 bases). The CDR3 loop spans 14 amino acids. Germline-derived CDR1 and CDR2 are LGHDT and YNNKEL (reference sequence). Trimming cost V 3 bases and J 2 bases, with 10 bases left between them. The CDR3 DNA sequence: TGTGCCAGCAGCCAGCGTGGGGCGCAAGAGACCCAGTACTTC. Translating it yields CASSQRGAQETQYF.

The chain couples TRBV6-5 to TRBJ2-5; 7 bases are a match to TRBD2. There are 15 residues in the CDR3. The J segment lost 4 bases and the V segment lost 5 bases, leaving 10 bases of the junction unmatched. Germline V gives CDR1 MNHEY, CDR2 SVGAGI. DNA for the CDR3: TGTGCCAGCAGTCGAGCGGGACTGGGGACAGAGACCCAGTACTTC. Translation: CASSRAGLGTETQYF.